Shown below are 22 T cell receptor beta chains from a single sample sequenced in a study of molecular identifiers for immune sequencing clone quantification. TCRdb re-called the PCR reads with MiXCR, one entry per CDR3 protein. The sample lists approximately 630,000 distinct CDR3 sequences; 25% were seen once. The sequencing sample was made of naive CD8+ T cells from blood, with Jurkat cell RNA spiked in. As to subset: FACS-sorted CD8+CD4-CCR7+CD45RA+ naive T cells. The receptors originated from a human donor in good health. Some libraries in this study had Jurkat cell RNA spiked in.

J is TRBJ2-2 and V is TRBV5-8; 7 bases agree with TRBD2. CDR1 is SGHTS and CDR2 is YDEGEE in the germline V gene. V gave up 7 bases and J gave up 0 bases; unmatched junction bases: 12. This CDR3 has 17 amino acids. The CDR3 region has the DNA TGTGCCAGCGGTCTATCGATGGGAGGGGCGAACACCGGGGAGCTGTTTTTT. It translates to CASGLSMGGANTGELFF.

This clonotype was seen a few times. This CDR3 is CASSQSTQGAYEQYF. The CDR3, as DNA: TGCGCCAGCAGCCAATCGACACAGGGGGCTTACGAGCAGTACTTC. This chain uses TRBV4-3 with TRBJ2-7; 9 bases match TRBD1. CDR3 size: 15 residues. In germline, CDR1 is LGHNA, CDR2 YSLEER. V lost 2 bases, J lost 4 bases, and 6 bases stayed unmatched.

This chain links TRBV12-3 or TRBV12-4 with TRBJ2-7, with 9 bases fitting TRBD1. The V gene end was trimmed by 5 bases and the J gene end by 3 bases; junction bases not matched to a gene: 8. The CDR3 contains 15 residues. This CDR3 reads CASSRRGQGYYEQYF. The CDR3 DNA sequence: TGTGCCAGCAGTCGGCGGGGACAGGGCTACTACGAGCAGTACTTC.

Turning to this clonotype: A read error may explain this, as a much larger clone is one base away. The J gene is TRBJ2-3, the V gene TRBV7-8; TRBD1 might be the D (7 bases). CDR3 length: 17 amino acids. V lost 4 bases and J lost 5, with 22 bases in between. Per germline, CDR1 SGHVS and CDR2 FQNEAQ. In DNA, the CDR3 is TGTGCCAGCAGCTCCCATGGGCGTAGCAGGGGGGAAGATACGCAGTATTTT. Translation: CASSSHGRSRGEDTQYF.

This chain links TRBV4-3 with TRBJ1-6; D unresolved. CDR3 length: 15 residues. From germline, CDR1 is LGHNA and CDR2 YSLEER. Trimming pared 4 bases from V and 9 bases from J, leaving 16 bases between. The CDR3 protein is CASSLGRASGSPLHF. The CDR3 DNA follows: TGCGCCAGCAGCCTGGGGAGGGCAAGTGGTTCACCCCTCCACTTT.

This chain connects TRBV5-8 to TRBJ2-7; no reliable D call. V was cut by 1 base and J by 1 base, with 12 bases left in between. The CDR3 loop spans 15 amino acids. Germline CDR1 is SGHTS and CDR2 is YDEGEE. The CDR3 DNA reads as TGTGCCAGCAGCTTGAGGTTGTGGGAATCCTACGAGCAGTACTTC. Translation: CASSLRLWESYEQYF.

About this clonotype: A read error may account for a junction end that differs from germline. This rearrangement joins TRBV6-2 or TRBV6-3 to TRBJ1-5; 8 bases fit TRBD1. Germline V gene sequence: CDR1 MNHEY, CDR2 SVGEGT. The CDR3 length is 19 residues. The CDR3 DNA follows: TGTGCCGGCAGTGAGGACAGGGCCATCCTAATCCCCCGAAATCAGCCCCAGCATTTT. This codes for CAGSEDRAILIPRNQPQHF.

The chain employs TRBV6-1 and TRBJ1-4; a possible D gene is TRBD1 (5 bases). The CDR3 has 16 residues. Germline loops: CDR1 MNHNS, CDR2 SASEGT. Trimming took off 3 bases at V and 2 bases at J, with 13 bases between the two ends. CDR3 nucleotide sequence: TGTGCCAGCAGTGACAAGGGCAGGGAGACTAATGAAAAACTGTTTTTT. Amino acid sequence: CASSDKGRETNEKLFF.

In this sample, this clonotype turned up many times. In nucleotides, the CDR3 is TGTGCCAGCAGTTTATCTCTCGCAGATACGCAGTATTTT. Translation: CASSLSLADTQYF. V is TRBV27 and J is TRBJ2-3; D gene uncertain. V shed 0 bases and J shed 4 bases, with 5 bases lying between them. CDR3 size: 13 residues. Per the germline V gene, CDR1 is MNHEY and CDR2 is SMNVEV (reference sequence).

This clonotype appeared many times. The chain combines TRBV6-6 with TRBJ2-3; 14 bases are a match to TRBD2. The CDR3 loop spans 17 amino acids. V shed 5 bases, J shed 5 bases, and the junction held 9 bases outside the gene matches. Germline loops: CDR1 MNHNY, CDR2 SVGAGI (reference sequence). CDR3 loop: CASSQTSGRAAGDTQYF. The CDR3 DNA sequence: TGTGCCAGCAGTCAGACTAGCGGGAGGGCCGCCGGAGATACGCAGTATTTT.

The table lists this clonotype with many counts. The CDR3 region is CASSGDISGRQETQYF. Here the CDR3 DNA reads TGTGCCAGCAGTGGGGATATTAGCGGGAGGCAAGAGACCCAGTACTTC. V gene TRBV6-5 combines with J gene TRBJ2-5; TRBD2 aligns across 10 bases. Losses at the gene ends were 5 bases for V and 2 bases for J; bases not matched to a gene: 8. The CDR3 is made up of 16 amino acids. From germline, CDR1 is MNHEY and CDR2 SVGAGI.

The CDR3 reads CASSPGPRANEQFF. In nucleotides, the CDR3 is TGTGCCAGCAGCCCCGGGCCGAGGGCCAATGAGCAGTTCTTC. V and J are TRBV7-7 and TRBJ2-1; D perhaps matches TRBD2 (5 bases). The germline V gene has CDR1 SSHAT and CDR2 FNYEAQ (reference sequence). The V gene lost 5 bases and the J gene lost 6 bases, with 14 bases spanning the gap. The CDR3 loop spans 14 amino acids.

The chain combines TRBV12-3 or TRBV12-4 with TRBJ2-3; tentatively, D is TRBD1 or TRBD2 (5 bases each). The CDR3 covers 16 residues. V was pared by 2 bases and J by 4 bases, with 16 bases between. CDR3 loop: CASSLIRPSGPDTQYF. CDR3 coding DNA: TGTGCCAGCAGTTTAATTCGGCCTTCGGGGCCAGATACGCAGTATTTT.

In this sample, this clonotype turned up a few times. This rearrangement joins TRBV19 to TRBJ2-7, with 9 bases aligning to TRBD1. This CDR3 is built from 15 residues. CDR1 LNHDA and CDR2 SQIVND come from the germline V gene (reference sequence). V lost 3 bases and J lost 6; bases outside the gene matches: 9. The CDR3 loop is CASSMGQGTFSEQYF. In nucleotides, the CDR3 is TGTGCCAGTAGTATGGGACAGGGCACCTTCTCCGAGCAGTACTTC.

The chain joins TRBV11-3 to TRBJ2-2; TRBD2 matches at 14 bases. The ends lost 5 bases at V and 2 bases at J; junction bases unmatched: 4. This CDR3 region has 17 residues. Looked up from germline, CDR1 is SGHNT and CDR2 is YENEEA. This CDR3 reads CASSPGTSGSNTGELFF. The CDR3 DNA reads TGTGCCAGCAGCCCCGGGACTAGCGGGAGTAACACCGGGGAGCTGTTTTTT.

The V gene is TRBV6-2 or TRBV6-3, the J gene TRBJ2-7, with D unresolved. The V end lost 8 bases, the J end lost 2 bases, and 10 bases lay between the germline ends. The germline CDR1 and CDR2 sequences are MNHEY and SVGEGT. The CDR3 sequence is 12 residues long. The CDR3 spells CASVGSPYEQYF. The CDR3 region has the DNA TGTGCCAGCGTTGGCAGCCCCTACGAGCAGTACTTC.

This chain uses TRBV27 with TRBJ1-1, with a possible D match to TRBD1 (6 bases). V lost 9 bases to trimming and J lost 1 base, with 15 bases between them. CDR1 is MNHEY and CDR2 is SMNVEV in the germline V gene (reference sequence). This CDR3 contains 14 residues. The CDR3 sequence is CASWRDNPNTEAFF. In DNA, the CDR3 is TGTGCCAGTTGGAGGGACAACCCGAACACTGAAGCTTTCTTT.

This clonotype was seen many times. The junction departs from the called germline gene at one end, perhaps through a read error. V gene TRBV2 combines with J gene TRBJ2-7, with TRBD2 matching over 9 bases. This CDR3 contains 14 residues. Per germline, CDR1 SNHLY and CDR2 FYNNEI. CDR3 in DNA: TGTGCCAGCAGGGAAGGGACTAGCCCCTACGAGCAGTACTTC. It yields the protein CASREGTSPYEQYF.

The chain is built from TRBV27 and TRBJ2-2, with 7 bases lining up with TRBD1. Germline trimming cut 4 bases from V and 5 bases from J; bases unmatched to any gene: 1. Germline CDR1 and CDR2: MNHEY and SMNVEV (reference sequence). CDR3 length equals 13 residues. The CDR3 coding sequence is TGTGCCAGCAGTTGGGGACAGACCGGGGAGCTGTTTTTT. Its translation is CASSWGQTGELFF.

The chain couples TRBV6-5 to TRBJ2-5, with TRBD2 matching over 9 bases. The CDR3 totals 17 residues. The J segment lost 1 base and the V segment lost 1 base, leaving 7 bases of the junction unmatched. The germline V gene has CDR1 MNHEY and CDR2 SVGAGI. This CDR3 reads CASSYLTGGRAQETQYF. The CDR3 bases are TGTGCCAGCAGTTACTTGACAGGCGGGAGGGCCCAAGAGACCCAGTACTTC.

With respect to this clonotype: This may come from a read error, since a much larger clone is one base off. This chain uses TRBV21-1 with TRBJ2-3. TRBV21-1 is an annotated pseudogene. CDR3 length: 15 residues. This CDR3 is CASNRPAVNPDTQYF. The DNA of the CDR3 is TGTGCCAGCAACAGACCAGCCGTCAATCCAGATACGCAGTATTTT.

This clonotype has ten or more counts. The chain uses TRBV5-4 and TRBJ2-7; D is perhaps TRBD1 (6 bases). V lost 3 bases and J 0 bases, leaving 13 bases between the germline ends. The germline gives CDR1 SGHNT, CDR2 YYREEE (reference sequence). The CDR3 is 15 amino acids. The CDR3: CASSYEWGHSYEQYF. The CDR3, as DNA: TGTGCCAGCAGCTACGAATGGGGACACTCCTACGAGCAGTACTTC. The whole variable domain, remainder taken from reference TRBV5-4 and TRBJ2-7, is ETGVTQSPTHLIKTRGQQVTLRCSSQSGHNTVSWYQQALGQGPQFIFQYYREEENGRGNFPPRFSGLQFPNYSSELNVNALELDDSALYLCASSYEWGHSYEQYFGPGTRLTVT.